This paragraph covers one TCR beta chain sequence. Its specificity is unknown. This specimen belongs to a study of glioma-infiltrating T cells. Regarding the study as a whole: Gliomas, especially low-grade, showed above-expected tissue-blood divergence; non-neoplastic patients showed below. Very few CDR3 sequences were shared between tissue and blood.

The junction had 5 bases not matched to a gene; V was cut back by 8 bases and J by 3 bases. CDR1 is SGHRS, CDR2 YFSETQ, per germline. The CDR3 is 13 residues long. Using RNA template, CDR3s of TCR alpha and beta were amplified with iRepertoire arm-PCR. One-step reverse transcription and amplification started from roughly 100-400 ng of tissue mRNA or PBMC total RNA. In TCRdb, the multiplex PCR reads were re-called with MiXCR into one record per CDR3 protein. The profile shows roughly 200,000 distinct CDR3 sequences, more than 35% of them singletons. The chain carries TRBV5-1 and TRBJ2-7; 10 bases align to TRBD1. The source material was glioma tissue, nonneoplastic brain tissue, or PBMCs (not recorded which). This sequence originates from a human donor with low-grade glioma or glioblastoma, undergoing nonglioma brain surgery, or in good health (not recorded which). DNA of the CDR3: TGCGCCAGTTCCTGGACAGGGGGCTACGAGCAGTACTTC. This encodes CASSWTGGYEQYF.